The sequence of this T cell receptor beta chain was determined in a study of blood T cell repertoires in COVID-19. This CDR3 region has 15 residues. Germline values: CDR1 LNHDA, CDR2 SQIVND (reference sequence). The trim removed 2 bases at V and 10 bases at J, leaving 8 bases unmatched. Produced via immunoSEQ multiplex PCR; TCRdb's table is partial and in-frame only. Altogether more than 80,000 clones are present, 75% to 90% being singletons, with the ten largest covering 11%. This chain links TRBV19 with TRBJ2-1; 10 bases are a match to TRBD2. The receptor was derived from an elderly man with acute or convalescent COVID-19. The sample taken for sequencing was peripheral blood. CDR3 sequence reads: CASSIWGLASNEQFF. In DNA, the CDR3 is TGTGCCAGTAGTATATGGGGACTAGCGTCCAACGAGCAGTTCTTC.